This section outlines one TCR beta chain sequence together with its context. A universal primer site arose from template switching, and cDNA bore unique molecular identifiers. One entry per CDR3 protein results from TCRdb running MiXCR on the 5' RACE reads. The data hold around 250,000 distinct CDR3 sequences, with around 8.3% observed a single time. The sample comes from a study of identical twins. J lost 4 bases, V lost 4 bases, and 11 bases had no gene match. Germline CDR1 reads SGHTA; CDR2 reads FQGNSA. This CDR3 has 16 amino acids. The sample also formed part of further work on yellow fever vaccine responses in identical twins.

The sequence was collected from a woman aged 18-29 years in good health. The gene calls are TRBV7-2 and TRBJ2-7; TRBD2 matches at 9 bases. Sequenced material: CD8+ T cells sorted from blood. CDR3 nucleotide sequence: TGTGCCAGCAGCTCATCAGTGGGACTAGCAGGGTACGAGCAGTACTTC. This translates into CASSSSVGLAGYEQYF. The full variable domain, its missing parts supplied by reference TRBV7-2 and TRBJ2-7, is GAGVSQSPSNKVTEKGKDVELRCDPISGHTALYWYRQSLGQGLEFLIYFQGNSAPDKSGLPSDRFSAERTGGSVSTLTIQRTQQEDSAVYLCASSSSVGLAGYEQYFGPGTRLTVT.